The rows below give T cell receptor beta chains drawn from one sample of a study of blood T cells in healthy people across ages. TCRdb called the 5' RACE reads again in MiXCR, with one record for every CDR3 protein. The data contain a few hundred thousand distinct CDR3 sequences, 25% to 30% of them singletons. The sample consisted of blood. Receptor source: a woman in her 70s in good health. Each CDR3 is given with its conserved first and last residue. D genes are given only for firm matches. Clone size is given for some rows only: seen once, a few or many times, or a class if the clone is expanded.

D: TRBD2; J: TRBJ2-3; size: few; V: TRBV20-1; DNA: TGCAGTGCTAGGAAGCATGGCGGGGGGATCACAGATACGCAGTATTTT; CDR3: CSARKHGGGITDTQYF
D: TRBD1; J: TRBJ1-1; size: -; V: TRBV29-1; DNA: TGCAGCGCTTTGACAGGGGAAGGGACTGAAGCTTTCTTT; CDR3: CSALTGEGTEAFF
D: -; J: TRBJ1-2; size: once; V: TRBV9; DNA: TGTGCCAGCAGCGTAGGTCCGGGGCAGAACTATGGCTACACCTTC; CDR3: CASSVGPGQNYGYTF
D: -; J: TRBJ1-4; size: few; V: TRBV20-1; DNA: TGCAGTGCATCACCGGGGAGTCCGCATGAAAAACTGTTTTTT; CDR3: CSASPGSPHEKLFF
D: -; J: TRBJ2-3; size: -; V: TRBV9; DNA: TGTGCCAGCAGCGTAACTTTAACTGGGGAACATACGCAGTATTTT; CDR3: CASSVTLTGEHTQYF
D: -; J: TRBJ2-1; size: -; V: TRBV10-3; DNA: TGTGCCATCGCGGACCCCTACAATGAGCAGTTCTTC; CDR3: CAIADPYNEQFF
D: -; J: TRBJ2-7; size: -; V: TRBV10-3; DNA: TGTGCCATCAGTGAGGAGCGTTCGGGGCAGTACTTC; CDR3: CAISEERSGQYF
D: -; J: TRBJ1-2; size: -; V: TRBV5-1; DNA: TGCGCCAGCAGCTTGCTGGACAGCTATGGCTACACCTTC; CDR3: CASSLLDSYGYTF
D: -; J: TRBJ1-1; size: -; V: TRBV5-1; DNA: TGCGCCAGCAGCGAACAGGGAGGGGGAGCTGAAGCTTTCTTT; CDR3: CASSEQGGGAEAFF
D: TRBD2; J: TRBJ2-5; size: -; V: TRBV7-9; DNA: TGTGCCAGCAGCCCCCTCGGGGGGAGAGAATGGGAGACCCAGTACTTC; CDR3: CASSPLGGREWETQYF